This section outlines one T cell receptor beta chain sequence together with its context. Its antigen is as yet unknown. These data come from a study of cytomegalovirus exposure and HLA in healthy donors. Findings and limits, study-wide: Approximately 160 TCR beta chains were listed as cytomegalovirus-associated. Later analysis associated a missense DCLRE1C variant with TCR beta V- and J-gene trimming. Cytomegalovirus status was reportedly diagnosed by the classifier with high specificity and sensitivity.

The primer mix had 60 Vbeta and 13 Jbeta primers. How the authors handled the data: Later analysis identified 65 million to 80 million unique TCR beta chains, 9 million to 13 million shared. Here immunoSEQ multiplex PCR was the method, and the copy in TCRdb shows in-frame clones only, minus some. From that table come the V and J calls and clone size; the DNA was used to work out D and trimming. This sample has 200,000 to 300,000 clones, with roughly 81% found just once. CDR1 SNHLY and CDR2 FYNNEI come from the germline V gene. CDR3 length: 16 amino acids. J gave up 1 base and V 3 bases, and 1 base lay outside the gene matches.

This clonotype was sampled from a woman aged 40 to 49 in good health and CMV-seropositive. The V gene is TRBV2, the J gene TRBJ1-3, with 12 bases identical to TRBD1. Sample: PBMCs. CDR3 nucleotides: TGTGCCAGCAGTGAGGGACAGGGGGCTTCTGGAAACACCATATATTTT. Protein product: CASSEGQGASGNTIYF. The whole variable domain, filled in from reference TRBV2 and TRBJ1-3, reads EPEVTQTPSHQVTQMGQEVILRCVPISNHLYFYWYRQILGQKVEFLVSFYNNEISEKSEIFDDQFSVERPDGSNFTLKIRSTKLEDSAMYFCASSEGQGASGNTIYFGEGSWLTVV.